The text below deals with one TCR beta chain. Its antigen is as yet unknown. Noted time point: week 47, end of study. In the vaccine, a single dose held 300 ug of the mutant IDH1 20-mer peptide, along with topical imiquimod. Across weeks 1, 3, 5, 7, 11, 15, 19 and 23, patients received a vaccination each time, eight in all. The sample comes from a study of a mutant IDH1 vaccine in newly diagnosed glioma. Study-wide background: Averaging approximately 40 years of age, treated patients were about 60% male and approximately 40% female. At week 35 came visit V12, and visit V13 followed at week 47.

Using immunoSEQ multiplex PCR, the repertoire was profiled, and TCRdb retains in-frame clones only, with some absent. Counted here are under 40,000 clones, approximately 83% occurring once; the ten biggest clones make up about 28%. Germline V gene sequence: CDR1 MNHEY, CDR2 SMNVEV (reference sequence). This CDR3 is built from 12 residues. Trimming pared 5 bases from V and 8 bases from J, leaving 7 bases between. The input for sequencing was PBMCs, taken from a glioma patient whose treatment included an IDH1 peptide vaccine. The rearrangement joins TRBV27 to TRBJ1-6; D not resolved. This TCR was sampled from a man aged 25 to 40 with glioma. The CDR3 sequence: CASSPPDSPLHF. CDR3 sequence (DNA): TGTGCCAGCAGTCCCCCCGATTCACCCCTCCACTTT.